These 20 T cell receptor beta chains share one sample of origin, sequenced in a study of shared clonotypes between healthy human individuals. Produced via immunoSEQ multiplex PCR; TCRdb's table is partial and in-frame only. The repertoire includes some 2.3 million clones, approximately 93% of them detected once, and 0.3% to 0.4% sits in the top ten. Input material: naive CD4+ T cells from PBMCs. The subset is: CD45RA+ positively selected. The receptors originated from a man younger than 35 in good health. Some clones in this sample may be carry-over from other donors' samples.

This clone was counted a single time. V is TRBV7-3 and J is TRBJ2-5, with D possibly being TRBD2 (5 bases). Trimming pared 3 bases from V and 1 base from J, leaving 9 bases between. This CDR3 has 14 amino acids. CDR1 is SGHTA, CDR2 FQGTGA, per germline. The CDR3 DNA sequence: TGTGCCAGCAGCTTTTCCCGGGGCCAAGAGACCCAGTACTTC. Protein product: CASSFSRGQETQYF.

The chain employs TRBV7-2 and TRBJ1-6; unclear D gene. Trimming pared 3 bases from V and 10 bases from J, leaving 7 bases between. Per the germline V gene, CDR1 is SGHTA and CDR2 is FQGNSA. The CDR3 totals 12 residues. CDR3 amino acids: CASSFAGSPLHF. In DNA, the CDR3 is TGTGCCAGCAGCTTTGCTGGCTCACCCCTCCACTTT.

The gene calls are TRBV7-2 and TRBJ2-5, with 10 positions matching TRBD2. Unmatched junction bases numbered 4, after V lost 3 bases and J lost 6 bases. The germline V gene encodes CDR1 SGHTA and CDR2 FQGNSA. The CDR3 spans 14 residues. The chain's CDR3 is CASSFSAGGKTQYF. The CDR3 bases are TGTGCCAGCAGCTTCTCAGCGGGAGGGAAGACCCAGTACTTC.

In this sample, this clone turned up once. The identical CDR3 is also encoded by other nucleotide sequences in the sample. This chain connects TRBV20-1 to TRBJ2-3; D uncertain. Per germline, CDR1 DFQATT and CDR2 SNEGSKA (reference sequence). The CDR3 covers 11 residues. Trimming left V 0 bases short and J 6 bases short, with 4 bases between. The CDR3 loop reads CSARDTDTQYF. The CDR3 nucleotides are TGCAGTGCTAGAGATACCGATACGCAGTATTTT.

This clone was picked up one time. Distinct nucleotide sequences in the sample also encode this CDR3. V is TRBV6-5 and J is TRBJ2-7; 8 bases line up with TRBD2. CDR3 length: 13 residues. V dropped 6 bases and J dropped 1; count of bases not matched to a gene: 2. Per the germline V gene, CDR1 is MNHEY and CDR2 is SVGAGI. The CDR3 protein is CASRREGSYEQYF. The DNA for the CDR3 is TGTGCCAGCAGACGGGAGGGGTCCTACGAGCAGTACTTC.

The chain has TRBV9 and TRBJ1-4; possibly TRBD1 for D (5 bases). CDR3 length: 13 amino acids. Germline CDR1 is SGDLS and CDR2 is YYNGEE. V lost 4 bases, J lost 4 bases, and 8 bases lay in between. CDR3 sequence (DNA): TGTGCCAGCAGCCTCGGGGGTAATGAAAAACTGTTTTTT. Amino acids: CASSLGGNEKLFF.

The V gene is TRBV5-8, the J gene TRBJ1-4, with 8 positions matching TRBD1. This CDR3 is 15 amino acids long. V dropped 3 bases and J dropped 2; count of bases not matched to a gene: 3. Germline CDR1 reads SGHTS; CDR2 reads YDEGEE. This CDR3 reads CASSSYRGTNEKLFF. CDR3 DNA sequence: TGTGCCAGCAGCTCCTACAGGGGGACTAATGAAAAACTGTTTTTT.

The J gene is TRBJ1-1, the V gene TRBV7-2, with D tentatively TRBD1 (5 bases). V lost 4 bases and J lost 0, with 9 bases in between. The CDR3 has 14 amino acids. Germline CDR1 and CDR2: SGHTA and FQGNSA. The chain's CDR3 is CASSWGTVNTEAFF. The CDR3 bases are TGTGCCAGCAGCTGGGGGACGGTGAACACTGAAGCTTTCTTT.

The V call is TRBV28, the J call TRBJ1-1; D is perhaps TRBD1 (6 bases). This CDR3 contains 14 residues. Germline CDR1 is MDHEN and CDR2 is SYDVKM. Deletions cut 5 bases from V and 2 bases from J, with 12 bases between. CDR3 protein: CASSRGQRNTEAFF. DNA of the CDR3: TGTGCCAGCAGTCGGGGGCAGAGAAACACTGAAGCTTTCTTT.

Points on this clone: Other DNA sequences of this sample code for an identical CDR3. This chain links TRBV9 with TRBJ2-2; no clear D. The germline V gene has CDR1 SGDLS and CDR2 YYNGEE. Trimming removed 4 bases from V and 5 bases from J, with 3 bases in between. CDR3 length: 11 residues. The CDR3 DNA is TGTGCCAGCAGCTCAACCGGGGAGCTGTTTTTT. Amino acids: CASSSTGELFF. The entire variable domain, with the rest obtained from reference TRBV9 and TRBJ2-2, is as follows: DSGVTQTPKHLITATGQRVTLRCSPRSGDLSVYWYQQSLDQGLQFLIQYYNGEERAKGNILERFSAQQFPDLHSELNLSSLELGDSALYFCASSSTGELFFGEGSRLTVL.

Of note for this clone: The same CDR3 is also encoded by other DNA sequences in this sample. The chain is built from TRBV7-3 and TRBJ1-2; D not certain. There are 13 residues in the CDR3. Trimming shortened V by 5 bases and J by 2 bases, and 9 bases separated the two germline ends. Germline lookup yields CDR1 SGHTA and CDR2 FQGTGA. CDR3 in DNA: TGTGCCAGCAGCCCGGATCGAAACTATGGCTACACCTTC. Amino acid sequence: CASSPDRNYGYTF.

The rearrangement joins TRBV7-7 to TRBJ2-5; D perhaps matches TRBD2 (5 bases). This CDR3 spans 14 amino acids. The V and J ends lost 1 base and 4 bases respectively, with 10 bases between them. Germline-derived CDR1 and CDR2 are SSHAT and FNYEAQ (reference sequence). In DNA form, the CDR3 reads TGTGCCAGCAGCTTAGTCGGGGTAGGAGAGACCCAGTACTTC. Translation: CASSLVGVGETQYF.

The gene calls are TRBV28 and TRBJ2-1; D is possibly TRBD1 or TRBD2 (5 bases each). From germline, CDR1 is MDHEN and CDR2 SYDVKM. The CDR3 runs to 16 residues. The V end was cut by 10 bases, the J end by 0 bases, with 19 bases between. CDR3 DNA sequence: TGTGCCATCCTGTCCCGGGACCCAGACTCCTACAATGAGCAGTTCTTC. It specifies CAILSRDPDSYNEQFF.

The chain joins TRBV30 to TRBJ2-2; no firm D call. Trimming cost V 1 base and J 6 bases, with 12 bases left between them. The CDR3 contains 14 residues. CDR1 GTSNPN and CDR2 SVGIG come from the germline V gene (reference sequence). CDR3 coding DNA: TGTGCCTGGAGTGACGGCCCCACACCCGGGGAGCTGTTTTTT. Amino acids: CAWSDGPTPGELFF.

The chain couples TRBV27 to TRBJ1-5; 8 bases line up with TRBD1. Germline lookup yields CDR1 MNHEY and CDR2 SMNVEV (reference sequence). The CDR3 sequence is 14 residues long. J lost 9 bases, V lost 0 bases, and 4 bases had no gene match. As DNA, the CDR3 is TGTGCCAGCAGTTTATCGGCAGGGGGCCTGCCCCAGCATTTT. This sequence encodes CASSLSAGGLPQHF.

DNA of the CDR3: TGTGCCAGCACTCACACTAGCCGACAGGCGCTTTCTAACTATGGCTACACCTTC. Its translation is CASTHTSRQALSNYGYTF. This rearrangement joins TRBV4-2 to TRBJ1-2; tentative D call: TRBD1 (6 bases). The ends were cut back, 7 bases at V and 0 bases at J, with 24 bases in the middle. The CDR3 has 18 residues. Germline V gene sequence: CDR1 LGHNA, CDR2 YNFKEQ.

This rearrangement joins TRBV6-1 to TRBJ2-1, with 8 bases lining up with TRBD2. The CDR3 has 15 amino acids. Germline loops: CDR1 MNHNS, CDR2 SASEGT. V dropped 7 bases and J dropped 2; count of bases not matched to a gene: 7. CDR3 sequence (DNA): TGTGCCAGCAAAGCCGGGACTAGTACCTACAATGAGCAGTTCTTC. It encodes CASKAGTSTYNEQFF.

V is TRBV2 and J is TRBJ2-1; 8 bases align to TRBD1. The CDR3 is 15 amino acids. The V gene's germline CDR1 is SNHLY and CDR2 FYNNEI. J was trimmed by 6 bases and V by 6 bases; bases with no gene match: 10. The CDR3 spells CASREQGVALNEQFF. The CDR3 DNA is TGTGCCAGCAGAGAACAGGGGGTTGCCCTCAATGAGCAGTTCTTC.

The chain has TRBV7-9 and TRBJ2-3; 8 bases are shared with TRBD2. This CDR3 spans 16 amino acids. In germline, CDR1 is SEHNR, CDR2 FQNEAQ (reference sequence). Unmatched junction bases numbered 2, after V lost 0 bases and J lost 0 bases. The CDR3 is CASSLAASGSTDTQYF. The CDR3 bases are TGTGCCAGCAGCTTAGCTGCTAGCGGGAGCACAGATACGCAGTATTTT. Full variable domain (outside the CDR3, taken from reference TRBV7-9 and TRBJ2-3): DTGVSQNPRHKITKRGQNVTFRCDPISEHNRLYWYRQTLGQGPEFLTYFQNEAQLEKSRLLSDRFSAERPKGSFSTLEIQRTEQGDSAMYLCASSLAASGSTDTQYFGPGTRLTVL.

This clone appeared a single time. The CDR3, as DNA: TGTGCCAGCAGTGAATGGGGGACAAATCTTGCCTACGAGCAGTACTTC. Amino acids: CASSEWGTNLAYEQYF. J is TRBJ2-7 and V is TRBV2, with D possibly being TRBD1 (6 bases). The length of the CDR3 is 16 residues. CDR1 is SNHLY and CDR2 is FYNNEI in the germline V gene. Between the trimmed V and J ends, which lost 2 bases and 2 bases, there was a span of 16 bases. Variable domain in full (rest from reference TRBV2 and TRBJ2-7): EPEVTQTPSHQVTQMGQEVILRCVPISNHLYFYWYRQILGQKVEFLVSFYNNEISEKSEIFDDQFSVERPDGSNFTLKIRSTKLEDSAMYFCASSEWGTNLAYEQYFGPGTRLTVT.